This T cell receptor (beta chain) was recorded in a study of early T cells in non-severe SARS-CoV-2 infection. Study-level points and caveats: VDJdb matches were skewed toward anti-spike CD8 T cell responses.

V dropped 4 bases and J dropped 4 bases, with 14 bases sitting between them. This CDR3 contains 15 residues. Germline V gene sequence: CDR1 MNHEY, CDR2 SVGAGI. Individual cDNA molecules were tagged with unique molecular identifiers, the study reported. MiXCR, run by TCRdb on the 5' RACE reads, gives a single entry per CDR3 protein. The sample records some 85,000 distinct CDR3 sequences, approximately 14% being singletons. A word on this clonotype: As yet, its antigen is unknown.

The rearrangement joins TRBV6-5 to TRBJ2-1; D is possibly TRBD1 (6 bases). The sequencing input was whole blood. The receptor comes from an adult who was a healthcare worker with PCR-confirmed SARS-CoV-2 infection or an uninfected control (not recorded which). In nucleotides, the CDR3 is TGTGCCAGCAGTTCGCGTCAGGGGTCGTACAATGAGCAGTTCTTC. The encoded protein is CASSSRQGSYNEQFF.